The sequence of this T cell receptor beta chain was determined in a study of STAT5B mutations in CD4+ large granular lymphocyte leukemia. Study-level background: Among healthy controls, a particular HLA allele went with more CDR3 'QG' motifs.

Data came from immunoSEQ multiplex PCR; TCRdb stores just in-frame clones and leaves some out. The sample contains about 46,000 clones, approximately 84% of which appear only once. V was pared by 0 bases and J by 7 bases, with 13 bases between. Per the germline V gene, CDR1 is MNHNY and CDR2 is SVGAGI (reference sequence). This CDR3 is built from 15 residues. The TCR sequence derives from a human donor in good health. Sequenced material: CD4+ T cells from blood buffy coats. This chain connects TRBV6-6 to TRBJ1-5; D gene unclear. CDR3 sequence (DNA): TGTGCCAGCAGTTACTCTGGCACGGCGGTCCAGCCCCAGCATTTT. Its protein is CASSYSGTAVQPQHF.